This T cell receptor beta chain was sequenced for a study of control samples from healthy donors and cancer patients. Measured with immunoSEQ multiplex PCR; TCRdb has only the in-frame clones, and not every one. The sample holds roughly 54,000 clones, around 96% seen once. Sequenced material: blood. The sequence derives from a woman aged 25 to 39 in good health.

The CDR3 region has the DNA TGCGCCAGCGTGGCAGGATCAGCGGGCACTGAAGCTTTCTTT. It encodes CASVAGSAGTEAFF. The chain recombines TRBV5-1 with TRBJ1-1; D is uncertain. V gave up 7 bases and J gave up 4 bases, with 17 bases separating them. CDR1 is SGHRS, CDR2 YFSETQ, per germline. The CDR3 consists of 14 residues.